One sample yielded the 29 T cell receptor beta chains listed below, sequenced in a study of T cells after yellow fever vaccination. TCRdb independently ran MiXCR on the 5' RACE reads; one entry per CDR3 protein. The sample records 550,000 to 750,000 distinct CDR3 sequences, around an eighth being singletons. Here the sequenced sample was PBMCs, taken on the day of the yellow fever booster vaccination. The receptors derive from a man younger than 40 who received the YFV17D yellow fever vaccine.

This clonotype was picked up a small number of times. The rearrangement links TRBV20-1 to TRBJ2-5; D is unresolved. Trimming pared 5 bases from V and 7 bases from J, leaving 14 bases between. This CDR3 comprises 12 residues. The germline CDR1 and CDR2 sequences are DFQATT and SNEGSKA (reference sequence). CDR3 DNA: TGCAGTGCTCCTCAGAGCGCACTGACCCAGTACTTC. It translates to CSAPQSALTQYF.

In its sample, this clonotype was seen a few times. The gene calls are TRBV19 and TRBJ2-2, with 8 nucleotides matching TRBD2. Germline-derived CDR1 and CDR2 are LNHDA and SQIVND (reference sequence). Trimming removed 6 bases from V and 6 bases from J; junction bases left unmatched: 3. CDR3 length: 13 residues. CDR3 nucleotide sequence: TGTGCCAGTAGACCACTAGCGGCCGGGGAGCTGTTTTTT. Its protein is CASRPLAAGELFF.

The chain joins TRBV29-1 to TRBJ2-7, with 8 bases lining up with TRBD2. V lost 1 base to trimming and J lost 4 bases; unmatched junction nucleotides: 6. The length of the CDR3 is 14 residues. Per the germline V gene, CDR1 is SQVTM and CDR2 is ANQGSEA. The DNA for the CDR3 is TGCAGCGTTGAAGTTTCGCGGGGGGCGTACGAGCAGTACTTC. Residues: CSVEVSRGAYEQYF.

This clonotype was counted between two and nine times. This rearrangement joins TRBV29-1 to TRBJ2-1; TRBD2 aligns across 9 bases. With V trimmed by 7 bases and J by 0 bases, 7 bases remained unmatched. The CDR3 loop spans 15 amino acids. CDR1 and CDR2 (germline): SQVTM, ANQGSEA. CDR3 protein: CSAEGLASSYNEQFF. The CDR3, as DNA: TGCAGCGCCGAAGGACTAGCGAGCTCCTACAATGAGCAGTTCTTC.

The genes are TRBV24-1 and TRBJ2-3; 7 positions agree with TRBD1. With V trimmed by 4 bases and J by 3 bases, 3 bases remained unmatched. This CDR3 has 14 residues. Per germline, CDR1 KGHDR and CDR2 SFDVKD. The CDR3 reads CATSDWGQTDTQYF. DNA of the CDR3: TGTGCCACCAGTGACTGGGGACAGACAGATACGCAGTATTTT.

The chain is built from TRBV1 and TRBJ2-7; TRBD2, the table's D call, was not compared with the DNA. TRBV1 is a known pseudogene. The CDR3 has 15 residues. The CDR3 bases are TGCACCAGCAGCTATCGGACTAGCGTCTCCTACGAGCAGTACTTC. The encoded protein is CTSSYRTSVSYEQYF.

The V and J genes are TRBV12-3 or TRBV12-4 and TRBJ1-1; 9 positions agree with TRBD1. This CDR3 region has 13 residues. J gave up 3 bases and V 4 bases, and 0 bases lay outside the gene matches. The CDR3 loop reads CASSYRGHTEAFF. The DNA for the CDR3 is TGTGCCAGCAGTTACAGGGGGCACACTGAAGCTTTCTTT.

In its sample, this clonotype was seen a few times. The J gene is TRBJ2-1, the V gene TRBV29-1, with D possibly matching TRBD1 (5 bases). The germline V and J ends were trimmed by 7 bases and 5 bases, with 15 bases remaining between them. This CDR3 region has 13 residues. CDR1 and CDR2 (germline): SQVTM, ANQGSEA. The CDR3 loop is CSARWGPNNEQFF. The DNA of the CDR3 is TGCAGCGCCCGGTGGGGCCCCAACAATGAGCAGTTCTTC.

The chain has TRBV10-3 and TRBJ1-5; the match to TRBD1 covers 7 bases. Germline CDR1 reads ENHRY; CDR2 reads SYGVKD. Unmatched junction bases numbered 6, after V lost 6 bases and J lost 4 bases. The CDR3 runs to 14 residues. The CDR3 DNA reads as TGTGCCATCAGAGAAGGGACAGAAAATCAGCCCCAGCATTTT. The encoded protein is CAIREGTENQPQHF.

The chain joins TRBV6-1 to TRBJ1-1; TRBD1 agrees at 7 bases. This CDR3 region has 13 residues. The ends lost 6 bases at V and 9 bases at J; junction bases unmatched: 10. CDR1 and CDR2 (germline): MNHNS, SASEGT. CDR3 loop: CASRGQPTTKAFF. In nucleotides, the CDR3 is TGTGCCAGCAGGGGACAGCCAACAACTAAAGCTTTCTTT.

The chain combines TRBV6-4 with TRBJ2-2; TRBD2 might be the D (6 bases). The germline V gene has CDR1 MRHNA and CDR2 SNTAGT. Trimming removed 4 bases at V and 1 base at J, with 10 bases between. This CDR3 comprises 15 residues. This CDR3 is CASSAGEGNTGELFF. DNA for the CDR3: TGTGCCAGCAGTGCGGGAGAGGGGAACACCGGGGAGCTGTTTTTT.

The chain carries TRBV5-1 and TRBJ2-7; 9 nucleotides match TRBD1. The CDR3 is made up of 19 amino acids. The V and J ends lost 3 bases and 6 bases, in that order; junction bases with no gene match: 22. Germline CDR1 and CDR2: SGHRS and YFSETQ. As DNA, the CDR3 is TGCGCCAGCAGCTCCAGTCCCGGGACAGGGATAGCGGCCCACGCCGAGCAGTACTTC. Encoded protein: CASSSSPGTGIAAHAEQYF.

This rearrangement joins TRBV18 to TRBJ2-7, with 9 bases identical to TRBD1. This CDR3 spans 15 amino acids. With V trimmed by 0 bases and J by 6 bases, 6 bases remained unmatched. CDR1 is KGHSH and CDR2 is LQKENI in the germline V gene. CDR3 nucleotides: TGTGCCAGCTCACCACCGACGGGACAGGGCCTCGAGCAGTACTTC. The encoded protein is CASSPPTGQGLEQYF.

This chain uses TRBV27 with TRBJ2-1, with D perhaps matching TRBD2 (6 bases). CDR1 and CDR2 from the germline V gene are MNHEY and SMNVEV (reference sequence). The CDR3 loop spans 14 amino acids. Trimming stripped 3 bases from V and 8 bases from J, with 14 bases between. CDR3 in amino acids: CASSFLAPGDEQFF. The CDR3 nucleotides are TGTGCCAGCAGTTTTCTAGCGCCGGGGGATGAGCAGTTCTTC.

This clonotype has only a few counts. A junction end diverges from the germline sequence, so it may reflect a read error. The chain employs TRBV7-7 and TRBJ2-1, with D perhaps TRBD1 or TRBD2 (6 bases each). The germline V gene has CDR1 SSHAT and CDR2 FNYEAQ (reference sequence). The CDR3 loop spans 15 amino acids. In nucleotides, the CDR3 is TGTGCTAGCAGCTTAGGGGGAGGAATGGGGTATGAGCAGTTCTTC. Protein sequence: CASSLGGGMGYEQFF.

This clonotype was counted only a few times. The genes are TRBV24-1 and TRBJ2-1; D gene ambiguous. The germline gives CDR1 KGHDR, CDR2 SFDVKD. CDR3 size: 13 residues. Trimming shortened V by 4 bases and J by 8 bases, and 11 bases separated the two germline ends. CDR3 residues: CATSDAAMDEQFF. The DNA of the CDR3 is TGTGCCACCAGTGACGCCGCTATGGATGAGCAGTTCTTC.

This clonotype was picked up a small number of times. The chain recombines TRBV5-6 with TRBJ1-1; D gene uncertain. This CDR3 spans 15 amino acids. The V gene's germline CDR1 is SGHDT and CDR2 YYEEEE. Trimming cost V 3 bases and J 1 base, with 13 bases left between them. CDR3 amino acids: CASSSAREGNTEAFF. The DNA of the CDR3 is TGTGCCAGCAGCTCTGCAAGGGAGGGGAACACTGAAGCTTTCTTT. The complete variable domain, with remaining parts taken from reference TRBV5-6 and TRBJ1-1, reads DAGVTQSPTHLIKTRGQQVTLRCSPKSGHDTVSWYQQALGQGPQFIFQYYEEEERQRGNFPDRFSGHQFPNYSSELNVNALLLGDSALYLCASSSAREGNTEAFFGQGTRLTVV.

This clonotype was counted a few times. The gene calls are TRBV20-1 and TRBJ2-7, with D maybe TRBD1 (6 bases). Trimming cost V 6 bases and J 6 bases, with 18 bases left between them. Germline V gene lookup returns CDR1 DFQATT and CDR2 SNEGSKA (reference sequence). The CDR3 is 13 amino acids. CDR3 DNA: TGCAGTGCCTCAGGGGTGGACCCGGGCGAGCAGTACTTC. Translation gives CSASGVDPGEQYF.

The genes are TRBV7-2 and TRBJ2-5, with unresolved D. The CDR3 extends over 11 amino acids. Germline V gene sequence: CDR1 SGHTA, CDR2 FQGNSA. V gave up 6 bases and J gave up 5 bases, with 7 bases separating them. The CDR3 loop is CASRAQETQYF. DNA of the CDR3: TGTGCCAGCAGAGCCCAGGAGACCCAGTACTTC.

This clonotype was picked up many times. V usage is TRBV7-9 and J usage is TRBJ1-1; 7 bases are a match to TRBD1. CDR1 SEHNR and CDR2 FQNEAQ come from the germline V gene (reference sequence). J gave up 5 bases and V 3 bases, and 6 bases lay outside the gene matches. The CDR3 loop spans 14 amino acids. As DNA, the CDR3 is TGTGCCAGCAGCTTGGCAGGGGGGAAGACTGAAGCTTTCTTT. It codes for CASSLAGGKTEAFF.

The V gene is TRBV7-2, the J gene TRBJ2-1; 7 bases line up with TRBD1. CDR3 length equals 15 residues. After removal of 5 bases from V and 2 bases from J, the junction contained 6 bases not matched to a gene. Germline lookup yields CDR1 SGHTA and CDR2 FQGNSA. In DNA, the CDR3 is TGTGCCAGCAGCCAAGGGACAGTCCCCTACAATGAGCAGTTCTTC. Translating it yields CASSQGTVPYNEQFF.

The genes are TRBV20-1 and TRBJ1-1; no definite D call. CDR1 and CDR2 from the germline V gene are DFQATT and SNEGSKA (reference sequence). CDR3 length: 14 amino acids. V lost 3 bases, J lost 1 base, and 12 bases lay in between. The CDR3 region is CSARPSGRNTEAFF. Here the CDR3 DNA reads TGCAGTGCTAGGCCGTCAGGCAGGAACACTGAAGCTTTCTTT.

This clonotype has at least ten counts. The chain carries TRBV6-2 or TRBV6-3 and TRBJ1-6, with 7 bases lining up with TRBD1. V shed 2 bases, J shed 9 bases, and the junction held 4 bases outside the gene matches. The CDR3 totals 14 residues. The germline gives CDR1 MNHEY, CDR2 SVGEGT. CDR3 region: CASSYGTVSSPLHF. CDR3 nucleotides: TGTGCCAGCAGTTACGGGACAGTATCTTCACCCCTCCACTTT.

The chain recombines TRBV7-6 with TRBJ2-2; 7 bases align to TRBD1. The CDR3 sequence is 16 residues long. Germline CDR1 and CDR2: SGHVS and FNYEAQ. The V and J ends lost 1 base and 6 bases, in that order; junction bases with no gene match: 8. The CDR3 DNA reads TGTGCCAGCAGCTTAGATACAGGGGTCGTCCCCGGGGAGCTGTTTTTT. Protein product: CASSLDTGVVPGELFF.

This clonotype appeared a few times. The DNA for the CDR3 is TGCAGTGCTAGCTCGGACAGGGGGCCGGCTAGCGGGACCTACGAGCAGTACTTC. Its protein is CSASSDRGPASGTYEQYF. The chain has TRBV20-1 and TRBJ2-7, with TRBD1 matching 11 bases. Unmatched junction bases numbered 15, after V lost 3 bases and J lost 2 bases. This CDR3 has 18 amino acids. Germline CDR1 DFQATT, CDR2 SNEGSKA (reference sequence).

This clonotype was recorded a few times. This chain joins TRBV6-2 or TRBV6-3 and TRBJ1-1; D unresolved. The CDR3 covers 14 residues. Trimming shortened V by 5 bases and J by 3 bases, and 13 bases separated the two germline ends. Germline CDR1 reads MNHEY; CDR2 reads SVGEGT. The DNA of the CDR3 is TGTGCCAGCAGTAAGACGAGTGGGGACACTGAAGCTTTCTTT. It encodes CASSKTSGDTEAFF.

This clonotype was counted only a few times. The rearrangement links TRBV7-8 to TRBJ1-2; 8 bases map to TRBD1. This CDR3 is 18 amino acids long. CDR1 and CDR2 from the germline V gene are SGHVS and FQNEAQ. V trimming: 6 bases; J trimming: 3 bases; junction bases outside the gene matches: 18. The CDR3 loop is CASRPSIRDRGFHYGYTF. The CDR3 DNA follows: TGTGCCAGCAGACCGTCAATCCGAGACAGGGGCTTTCACTATGGCTACACCTTC.

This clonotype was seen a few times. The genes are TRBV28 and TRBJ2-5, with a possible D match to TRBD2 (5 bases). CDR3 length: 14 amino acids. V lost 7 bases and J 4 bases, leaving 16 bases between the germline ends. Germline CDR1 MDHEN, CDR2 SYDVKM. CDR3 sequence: CASTRPSLSETQYF. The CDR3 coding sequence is TGTGCCAGCACTCGACCTAGCCTTTCAGAGACCCAGTACTTC.

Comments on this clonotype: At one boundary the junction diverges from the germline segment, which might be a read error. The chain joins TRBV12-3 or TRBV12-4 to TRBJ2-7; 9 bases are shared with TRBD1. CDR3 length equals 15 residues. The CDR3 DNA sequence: TGTGCCAGCACTCTTAAGGGGACAGGGCTCCACGAGCAATACTTC. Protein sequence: CASTLKGTGLHEQYF.